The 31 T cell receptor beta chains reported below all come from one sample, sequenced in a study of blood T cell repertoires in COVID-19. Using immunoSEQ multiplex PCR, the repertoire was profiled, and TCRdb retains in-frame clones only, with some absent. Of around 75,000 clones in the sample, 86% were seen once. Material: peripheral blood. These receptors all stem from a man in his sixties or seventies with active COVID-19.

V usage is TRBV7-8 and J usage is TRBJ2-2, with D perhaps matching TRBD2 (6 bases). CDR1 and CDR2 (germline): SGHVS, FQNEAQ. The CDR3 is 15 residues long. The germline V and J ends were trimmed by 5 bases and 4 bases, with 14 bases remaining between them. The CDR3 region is CASSPPPAGTGELFF. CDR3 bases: TGTGCCAGCAGCCCCCCTCCAGCGGGCACCGGGGAGCTGTTTTTT.

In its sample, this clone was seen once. CDR3 sequence: CASTPGTSGLGFDEQYF. The CDR3 DNA reads TGTGCCAGCACGCCCGGGACTAGCGGACTCGGATTTGACGAGCAGTACTTC. The J gene is TRBJ2-7, the V gene TRBV7-9, with 11 bases fitting TRBD2. The trim removed 7 bases at V and 5 bases at J, leaving 16 bases unmatched. Germline-derived CDR1 and CDR2 are SEHNR and FQNEAQ (reference sequence). The CDR3 runs 17 residues.

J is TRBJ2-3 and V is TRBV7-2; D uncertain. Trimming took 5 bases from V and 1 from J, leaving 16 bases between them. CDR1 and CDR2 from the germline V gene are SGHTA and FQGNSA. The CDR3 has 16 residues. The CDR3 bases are TGTGCCAGCAGCCCCCGCCGTGGCTCCCGCACAGATACGCAGTATTTT. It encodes CASSPRRGSRTDTQYF.

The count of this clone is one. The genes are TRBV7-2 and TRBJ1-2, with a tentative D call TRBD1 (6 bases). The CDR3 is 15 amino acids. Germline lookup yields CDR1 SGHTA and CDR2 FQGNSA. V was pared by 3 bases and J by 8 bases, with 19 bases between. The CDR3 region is CASSFPGQQGKGYTF. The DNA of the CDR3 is TGTGCCAGCAGCTTCCCCGGACAGCAAGGCAAGGGCTACACCTTC.

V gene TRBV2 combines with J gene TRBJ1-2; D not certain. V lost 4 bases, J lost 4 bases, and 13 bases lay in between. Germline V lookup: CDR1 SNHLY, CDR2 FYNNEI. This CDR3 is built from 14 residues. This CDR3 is CASSVRGSSYGYTF. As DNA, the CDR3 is TGTGCCAGCAGTGTGCGGGGTTCCAGCTATGGCTACACCTTC.

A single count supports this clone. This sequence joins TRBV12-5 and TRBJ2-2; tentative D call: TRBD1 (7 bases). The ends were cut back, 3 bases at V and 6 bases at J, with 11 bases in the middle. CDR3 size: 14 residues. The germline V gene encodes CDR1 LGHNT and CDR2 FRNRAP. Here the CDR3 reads CASGLGRGAGELFF. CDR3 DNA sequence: TGTGCTAGTGGTTTAGGCAGGGGGGCCGGGGAGCTGTTTTTT. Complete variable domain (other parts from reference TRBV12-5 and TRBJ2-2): DARVTQTPRHKVTEMGQEVTMRCQPILGHNTVFWYRQTMMQGLELLAYFRNRAPLDDSGMPKDRFSAEMPDATLATLKIQPSEPRDSAVYFCASGLGRGAGELFFGEGSRLTVL.

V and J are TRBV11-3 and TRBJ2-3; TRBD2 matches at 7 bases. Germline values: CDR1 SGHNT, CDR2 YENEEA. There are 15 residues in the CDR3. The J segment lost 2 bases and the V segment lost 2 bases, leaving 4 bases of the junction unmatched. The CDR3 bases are TGTGCCAGCAGCTTAACTAGCGTAGACACAGATACGCAGTATTTT. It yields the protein CASSLTSVDTDTQYF.

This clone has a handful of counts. The CDR3 spells CASSFGQGTQETQYF. For the CDR3, the DNA is TGTGCCAGCAGCTTTGGGCAGGGCACCCAAGAGACCCAGTACTTC. The V call is TRBV5-8, the J call TRBJ2-5; maybe TRBD1 (5 bases). Germline values: CDR1 SGHTS, CDR2 YDEGEE. The V end was cut by 2 bases, the J end by 1 base, with 12 bases between. The CDR3 spans 15 residues.

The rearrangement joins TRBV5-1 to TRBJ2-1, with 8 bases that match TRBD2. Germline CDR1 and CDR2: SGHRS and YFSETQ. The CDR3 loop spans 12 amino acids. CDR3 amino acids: CTPGGWDGEQFF. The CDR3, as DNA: TGCACCCCGGGGGGGTGGGACGGGGAGCAGTTCTTC.

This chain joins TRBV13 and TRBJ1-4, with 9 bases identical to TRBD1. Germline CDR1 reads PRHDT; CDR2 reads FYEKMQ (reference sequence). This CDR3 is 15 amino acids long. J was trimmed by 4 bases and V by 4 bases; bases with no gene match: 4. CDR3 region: CASSSRTGDNEKLFF. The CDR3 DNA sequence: TGTGCCAGCAGCTCCCGGACAGGGGATAATGAAAAACTGTTTTTT.

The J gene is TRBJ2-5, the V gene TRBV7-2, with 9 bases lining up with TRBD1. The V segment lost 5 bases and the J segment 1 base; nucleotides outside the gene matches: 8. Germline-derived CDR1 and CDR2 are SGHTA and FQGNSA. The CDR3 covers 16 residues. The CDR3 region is CASSPPGQGGQETQYF. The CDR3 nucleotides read TGTGCCAGCAGCCCCCCGGGACAGGGAGGCCAAGAGACCCAGTACTTC.

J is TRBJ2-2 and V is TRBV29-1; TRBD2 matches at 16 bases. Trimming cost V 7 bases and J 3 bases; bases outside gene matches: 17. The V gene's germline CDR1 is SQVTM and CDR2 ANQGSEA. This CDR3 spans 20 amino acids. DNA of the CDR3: TGCAGCGCCAAGGGGGCCGGGACTAGCGGGAGGGCCTGGGACACCGGGGAGCTGTTTTTT. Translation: CSAKGAGTSGRAWDTGELFF.

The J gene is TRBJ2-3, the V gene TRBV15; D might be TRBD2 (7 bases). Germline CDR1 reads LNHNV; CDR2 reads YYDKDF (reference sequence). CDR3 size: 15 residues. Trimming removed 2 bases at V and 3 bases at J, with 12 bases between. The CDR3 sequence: CATSRWGGATDTQYF. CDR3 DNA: TGTGCCACCAGCAGATGGGGGGGCGCGACAGATACGCAGTATTTT.

CDR3 nucleotides: TGTGCCAGCAGCTTAACAAGAGGGCCTGAAGCTTTCTTT. Translation: CASSLTRGPEAFF. The V call is TRBV7-8, the J call TRBJ1-1; the D is unclear. V was cut by 2 bases and J by 6 bases, with 10 bases left in between. The germline V gene encodes CDR1 SGHVS and CDR2 FQNEAQ. The CDR3 is made up of 13 amino acids. The full variable domain, completed using reference TRBV7-8 and TRBJ1-1, is GAGVSQSPRYKVAKRGQDVALRCDPISGHVSLFWYQQALGQGPEFLTYFQNEAQLDKSGLPSDRFFAERPEGSVSTLKIQRTQQEDSAVYLCASSLTRGPEAFFGQGTRLTVV.

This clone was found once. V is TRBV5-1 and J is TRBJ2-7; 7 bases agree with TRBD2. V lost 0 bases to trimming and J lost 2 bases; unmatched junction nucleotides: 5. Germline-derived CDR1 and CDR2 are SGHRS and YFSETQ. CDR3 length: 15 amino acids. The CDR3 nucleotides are TGCGCCAGCAGCTTGGCTAGCGGCTTTCCCTACGAGCAGTACTTC. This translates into CASSLASGFPYEQYF. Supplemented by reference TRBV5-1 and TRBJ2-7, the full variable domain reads KAGVTQTPRYLIKTRGQQVTLSCSPISGHRSVSWYQQTPGQGLQFLFEYFSETQRNKGNFPGRFSGRQFSNSRSEMNVSTLELGDSALYLCASSLASGFPYEQYFGPGTRLTVT.

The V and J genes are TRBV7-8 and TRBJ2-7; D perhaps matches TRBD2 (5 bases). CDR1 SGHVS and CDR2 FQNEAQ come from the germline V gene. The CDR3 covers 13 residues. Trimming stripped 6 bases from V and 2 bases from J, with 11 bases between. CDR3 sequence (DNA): TGTGCCAGCAGGTCGTCCGGGACCTACGAGCAGTACTTC. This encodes CASRSSGTYEQYF.

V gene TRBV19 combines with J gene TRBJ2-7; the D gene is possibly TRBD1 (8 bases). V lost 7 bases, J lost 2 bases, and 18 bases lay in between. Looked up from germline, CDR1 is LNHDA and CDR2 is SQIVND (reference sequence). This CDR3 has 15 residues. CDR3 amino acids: CASKLQGEGAYEQYF. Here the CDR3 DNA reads TGTGCCAGTAAATTACAGGGGGAGGGCGCCTACGAGCAGTACTTC.

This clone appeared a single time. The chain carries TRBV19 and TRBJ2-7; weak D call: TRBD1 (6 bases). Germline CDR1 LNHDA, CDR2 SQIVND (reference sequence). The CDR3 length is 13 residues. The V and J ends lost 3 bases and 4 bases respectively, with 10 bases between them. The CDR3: CASSIGQGYEQYF. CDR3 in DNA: TGTGCCAGTAGTATCGGCCAGGGGTACGAGCAGTACTTC.

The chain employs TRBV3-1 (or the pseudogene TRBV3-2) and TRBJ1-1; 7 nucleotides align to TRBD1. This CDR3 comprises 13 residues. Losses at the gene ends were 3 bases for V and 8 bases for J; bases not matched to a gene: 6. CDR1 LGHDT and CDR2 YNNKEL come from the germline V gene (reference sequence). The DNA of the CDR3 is TGTGCCAGCAGCCATGACGACAGGGCCGAAGCTTTCTTT. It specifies CASSHDDRAEAFF.

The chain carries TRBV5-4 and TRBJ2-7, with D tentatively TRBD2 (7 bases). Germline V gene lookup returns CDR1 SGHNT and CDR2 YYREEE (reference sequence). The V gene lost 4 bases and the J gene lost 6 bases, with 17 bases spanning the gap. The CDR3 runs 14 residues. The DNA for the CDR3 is TGTGCCAGCAGCGTCCAAGGGGGAGGGGTCGAGCAGTACTTC. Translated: CASSVQGGGVEQYF.

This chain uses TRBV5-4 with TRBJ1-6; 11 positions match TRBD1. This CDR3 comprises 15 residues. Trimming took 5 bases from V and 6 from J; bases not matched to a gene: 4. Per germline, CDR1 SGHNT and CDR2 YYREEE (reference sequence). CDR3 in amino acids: CASRTGTGGNSPLHF. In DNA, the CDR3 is TGTGCCAGCAGAACCGGGACAGGGGGTAATTCACCCCTCCACTTT.

CDR3: CASSLGLAGVPTTDTQYF. The DNA for the CDR3 is TGCGCCAGCAGCTTGGGTCTAGCGGGAGTTCCAACCACAGATACGCAGTATTTT. The genes are TRBV5-1 and TRBJ2-3; TRBD2 matches 10 bases. Germline assignment: CDR1 SGHRS and CDR2 YFSETQ. V trimming: 0 bases; J trimming: 2 bases; junction bases outside the gene matches: 9. The CDR3 covers 18 residues.

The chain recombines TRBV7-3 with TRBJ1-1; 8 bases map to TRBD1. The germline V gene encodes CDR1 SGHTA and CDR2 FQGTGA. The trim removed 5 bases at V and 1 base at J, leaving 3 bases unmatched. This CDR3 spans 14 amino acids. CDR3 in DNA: TGTGCCAGCAGCCCCGGACAGGGGAACACTGAAGCTTTCTTT. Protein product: CASSPGQGNTEAFF.

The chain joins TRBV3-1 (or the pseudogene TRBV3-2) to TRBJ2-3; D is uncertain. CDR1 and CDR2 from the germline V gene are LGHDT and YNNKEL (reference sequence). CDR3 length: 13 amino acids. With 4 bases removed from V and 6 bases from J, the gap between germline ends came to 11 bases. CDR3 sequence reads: CASSPAPGDTQYF. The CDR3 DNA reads TGTGCCAGCAGCCCCGCCCCCGGGGATACGCAGTATTTT.

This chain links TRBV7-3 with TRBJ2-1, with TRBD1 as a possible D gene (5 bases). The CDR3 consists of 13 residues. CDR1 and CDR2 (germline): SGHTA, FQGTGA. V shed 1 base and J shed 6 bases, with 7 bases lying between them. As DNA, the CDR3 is TGTGCCAGCAGCTTAAGTAGGGGCAATGAGCAGTTCTTC. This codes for CASSLSRGNEQFF.

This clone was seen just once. CDR3: CASSPRQGPGTDTQYF. The CDR3 DNA sequence: TGTGCCAGCAGCCCCCGACAGGGGCCCGGCACAGATACGCAGTATTTT. The V call is TRBV9, the J call TRBJ2-3, with 8 bases fitting TRBD1. CDR3 length: 16 amino acids. CDR1 is SGDLS, CDR2 YYNGEE, per germline. Trimming removed 4 bases from V and 1 base from J; junction bases left unmatched: 8.

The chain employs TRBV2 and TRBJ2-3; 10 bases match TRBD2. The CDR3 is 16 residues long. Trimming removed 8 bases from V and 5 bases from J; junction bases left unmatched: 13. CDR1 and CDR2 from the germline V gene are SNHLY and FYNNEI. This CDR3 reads CASGGASGSRRDTQYF. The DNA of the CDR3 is TGTGCCAGCGGGGGGGCTAGCGGGAGCAGACGAGATACGCAGTATTTT.

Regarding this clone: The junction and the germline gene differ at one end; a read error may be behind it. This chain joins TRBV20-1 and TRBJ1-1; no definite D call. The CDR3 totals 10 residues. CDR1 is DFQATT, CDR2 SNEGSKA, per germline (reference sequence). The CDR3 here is CSARDKEAFF. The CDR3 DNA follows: TGCAGTGCCAGAGACAAAGAAGCTTTCTTT.

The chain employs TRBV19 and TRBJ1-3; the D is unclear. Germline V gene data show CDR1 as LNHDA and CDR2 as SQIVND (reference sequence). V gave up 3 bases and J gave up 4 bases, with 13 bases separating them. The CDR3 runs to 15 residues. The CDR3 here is CASSIHGYSGNTIYF. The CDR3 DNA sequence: TGTGCCAGTAGTATCCACGGTTATTCCGGAAACACCATATATTTT.

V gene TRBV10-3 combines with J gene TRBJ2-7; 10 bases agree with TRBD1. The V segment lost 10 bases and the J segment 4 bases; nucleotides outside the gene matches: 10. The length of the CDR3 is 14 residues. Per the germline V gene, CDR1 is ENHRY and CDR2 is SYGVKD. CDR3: CATDRGDRGYEQYF. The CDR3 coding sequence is TGTGCCACCGACCGGGGGGACAGGGGTTACGAGCAGTACTTC.

For the CDR3, the DNA is TGTGCCAGCTCACCACCGTGGGGGGCCGGGGAGCTGTTTTTT. Its protein is CASSPPWGAGELFF. This rearrangement joins TRBV18 to TRBJ2-2, with D possibly being TRBD2 (6 bases). The V end was cut by 0 bases, the J end by 6 bases, with 8 bases between. Germline V gives CDR1 KGHSH, CDR2 LQKENI. The CDR3 spans 14 residues.